This T cell receptor beta chain originates from a study of T-cell memory formation after mild COVID-19. Study information: Clusters of TCRs were largely donor specific.

TCRdb ran MiXCR on the 5' RACE reads and lists one entry per CDR3 protein. The sample holds some 120,000 distinct CDR3 sequences, 5% to 6.5% seen once. Of note for this clonotype: As yet, its antigen is unknown.

General study points: Contracting clones from day 15 to 85 showed balanced CD4/CD8; later expanders favored CD4+. Contracting clones localized mainly to CM and EM when CD4+ and mainly to EMRA when CD8+.

The sample comprised PBMCs or a T cell subset sorted from them (not recorded which). The origin of this receptor is an adult woman who had mild COVID-19 (a few samples of this study predate the infection). Cell type and time point are not known.

The CDR3 is CASSLIGGLQETQYF. The CDR3 DNA sequence: TGTGCCAGCAGTTTAATTGGTGGACTTCAAGAGACCCAGTACTTC. The chain is built from TRBV12-3 or TRBV12-4 and TRBJ2-5; weak D call: TRBD2 (5 bases). This CDR3 has 15 residues. V was pared by 2 bases and J by 2 bases, with 12 bases between.